The next 10 T cell receptor beta chains were all read from a single sample in a study of T cells in Graves' hyperthyroidism and ophthalmopathy. Regions amplified from RNA transcripts were the TCR beta CDR3 regions. First-round RT-PCR with HTBI primers amplified the TCR CDR3 region. TCRdb recomputed calls from the multiplex PCR reads with MiXCR, one row per CDR3 protein. In the table there are 300,000 to 450,000 distinct CDR3 sequences, about 14% of which are singletons. The sample consisted of blood. These receptors all stem from a woman younger than 45 with Graves' ophthalmopathy.

This rearrangement joins TRBV9 to TRBJ1-6; possible D gene TRBD1, 5 bases. This CDR3 spans 13 amino acids. V shed 0 bases and J shed 11 bases, with 9 bases lying between them. The germline V gene encodes CDR1 SGDLS and CDR2 YYNGEE. The CDR3, as DNA: TGTGCCAGCAGCGTAGTATCGGGGGCACCCCTCCACTTT. This encodes CASSVVSGAPLHF.

This clonotype has ten or more counts. The V and J genes are TRBV20-1 and TRBJ2-7, with D perhaps being TRBD1 or TRBD2 (6 bases each). Germline CDR1 reads DFQATT; CDR2 reads SNEGSKA (reference sequence). The CDR3 has 14 amino acids. Trimming took off 1 base at V and 2 bases at J, with 12 bases between the two ends. For the CDR3, the DNA is TGCAGTGCTAGAGTCGGGGGCCTGACCTACGAGCAGTACTTC. Translating it yields CSARVGGLTYEQYF.

This sequence joins TRBV7-8 and TRBJ1-2, with 10 bases aligning to TRBD1. The ends lost 5 bases at V and 5 bases at J; junction bases unmatched: 8. This CDR3 contains 15 residues. The germline V gene encodes CDR1 SGHVS and CDR2 FQNEAQ. The DNA of the CDR3 is TGTGCCAGCAGCCAGACGACAGGGGGCGATTATGGCTACACCTTC. It translates to CASSQTTGGDYGYTF.

This clonotype has just a few counts. A read error is possible here, since a much larger clone lies one base away. The chain combines TRBV7-9 with TRBJ2-3; 10 bases line up with TRBD2. This CDR3 is 16 amino acids long. CDR1 is SEHNR, CDR2 FQNEAQ, per germline (reference sequence). The CDR3 DNA reads as TGTGCCAGCGGCTTACGAAGCGGGGGGGCTATGAATACGCAGTATTTT. Its translation: CASGLRSGGAMNTQYF.

This clonotype was seen repeatedly, ten times or more. The chain carries TRBV11-3 and TRBJ2-5; D is possibly TRBD2 (6 bases). V shed 2 bases and J shed 4 bases, with 8 bases lying between them. In germline, CDR1 is SGHNT, CDR2 YENEEA. The CDR3 is made up of 13 amino acids. The CDR3 region is CASSLIAVETQYF. The DNA of the CDR3 is TGTGCCAGCAGCTTAATAGCGGTAGAGACCCAGTACTTC.

The table lists this clonotype with many counts. The genes are TRBV6-2 or TRBV6-3 and TRBJ1-2, with D uncertain. Germline CDR1 MNHEY, CDR2 SVGEGT. The CDR3 runs to 14 residues. Trimming pared 7 bases from V and 0 bases from J, leaving 12 bases between. The CDR3 sequence: CASTLGRANYGYTF. The CDR3, as DNA: TGTGCCAGCACCCTCGGAAGAGCTAACTATGGCTACACCTTC.

This clonotype showed up many times. The gene calls are TRBV5-1 and TRBJ1-5; D remains ambiguous. V was pared by 0 bases and J by 0 bases, with 7 bases between. The CDR3 loop spans 15 amino acids. The germline V gene has CDR1 SGHRS and CDR2 YFSETQ. CDR3 DNA sequence: TGCGCCAGCAGCTTGGACACATATAGCAATCAGCCCCAGCATTTT. This codes for CASSLDTYSNQPQHF.

The V and J genes are TRBV9 and TRBJ2-3, with TRBD2 matching over 11 bases. Trimming cost V 9 bases and J 6 bases; bases outside gene matches: 12. Germline CDR1 SGDLS, CDR2 YYNGEE. The CDR3 has 15 residues. This chain's CDR3 is CAIHSGGAVADTQYF. The CDR3, as DNA: TGTGCCATCCATAGCGGGGGGGCCGTAGCGGATACGCAGTATTTT.

The chain carries TRBV4-1 and TRBJ1-3; D possibly corresponds to TRBD1 (5 bases). This CDR3 is 17 amino acids long. V gave up 4 bases and J gave up 0 bases, with 16 bases separating them. The V gene's germline CDR1 is MGHRA and CDR2 YSYEKL. This CDR3 is CASSPLWGGISGNTIYF. The DNA of the CDR3 is TGCGCCAGCAGCCCCCTGTGGGGGGGGATCTCTGGAAACACCATATATTTT.

The J gene is TRBJ2-3, the V gene TRBV7-3; 8 bases align to TRBD1. The CDR3 totals 14 residues. The V gene end was trimmed by 0 bases and the J gene end by 5 bases; junction bases not matched to a gene: 1. Germline-derived CDR1 and CDR2 are SGHTA and FQGTGA. In nucleotides, the CDR3 is TGTGCCAGCAGCTTAACGGGGACAGGAGATACGCAGTATTTT. Protein sequence: CASSLTGTGDTQYF.